This entry lists 12 T cell receptor beta chains sequenced from one sample in a study of response to subunit inactivated influenza vaccine. TCRdb redid the calling of the RT-PCR reads with MiXCR, one entry per CDR3 protein. The repertoire has hundreds of thousands of distinct CDR3 sequences, less than 20% of them found once; the top ten carry 11%. The material was PBMCs from blood, obtained 12 days after vaccination. Every receptor here comes from a man aged 45-60 years who received an inactivated influenza vaccine.

This clonotype occurred many times. The genes are TRBV20-1 and TRBJ2-1, with D possibly being TRBD2 (5 bases). Trimming left V 3 bases short and J 0 bases short, with 9 bases between. This CDR3 region has 14 residues. Germline CDR1 DFQATT, CDR2 SNEGSKA (reference sequence). In nucleotides, the CDR3 is TGCAGTGCTAGCCGTGGGAGCTCCTACAATGAGCAGTTCTTC. This gives the protein CSASRGSSYNEQFF.

This clonotype turned up a few times. CDR3 nucleotide sequence: TGTGCCAGCAGCCCCTCCGACAGGAGTAATCAGCCCCAGCATTTT. Translation gives CASSPSDRSNQPQHF. This rearrangement joins TRBV9 to TRBJ1-5, with a possible D match to TRBD1 (6 bases). Germline CDR1 and CDR2: SGDLS and YYNGEE. V was pared by 4 bases and J by 4 bases, with 15 bases between. This CDR3 region has 15 residues.

This clonotype appeared many times. The chain recombines TRBV24-1 with TRBJ2-3; TRBD1 matches at 8 bases. This CDR3 region has 19 residues. Per the germline V gene, CDR1 is KGHDR and CDR2 is SFDVKD. With V trimmed by 4 bases and J by 2 bases, 16 bases remained unmatched. The CDR3 here is CATSDSGTGIEKATDTQYF. In nucleotides, the CDR3 is TGTGCCACCAGTGACTCCGGGACAGGTATTGAGAAAGCCACAGATACGCAGTATTTT.

The chain employs TRBV7-2 and TRBJ2-1; D gene unclear. V lost 1 base and J 2 bases, leaving 6 bases between the germline ends. In germline, CDR1 is SGHTA, CDR2 FQGNSA. The CDR3 length is 14 residues. The CDR3 DNA follows: TGTGCCAGCAGCTTAGTTCAGGCCTACAATGAGCAGTTCTTC. This sequence encodes CASSLVQAYNEQFF.

The CDR3 sequence is CSASKTGHYEQYF. In DNA form, the CDR3 reads TGCAGTGCTTCCAAGACAGGGCACTACGAGCAGTACTTC. This chain links TRBV20-1 with TRBJ2-7; 7 nucleotides agree with TRBD1. The CDR3 has 13 residues. The germline V gene encodes CDR1 DFQATT and CDR2 SNEGSKA (reference sequence). The junction had 7 bases not matched to a gene; V was cut back by 5 bases and J by 3 bases.

This clonotype has only a few counts. The chain joins TRBV13 to TRBJ2-7; D unclear. CDR1 is PRHDT, CDR2 FYEKMQ, per germline (reference sequence). CDR3 length: 16 residues. V dropped 4 bases and J dropped 1 base, with 17 bases sitting between them. The CDR3, as DNA: TGTGCCAGCAGCTCGACCTCCTTAATACCATCCTACGAGCAGTACTTC. It codes for CASSSTSLIPSYEQYF.

This clonotype was observed at least ten times. The chain employs TRBV12-3 or TRBV12-4 and TRBJ2-1; 10 bases match TRBD2. This CDR3 comprises 16 residues. The ends lost 5 bases at V and 3 bases at J; junction bases unmatched: 7. CDR3 coding DNA: TGTGCCAGCAGTCGATGGACTAGCGGAGTCTACAATGAGCAGTTCTTC. Translated: CASSRWTSGVYNEQFF.

This clonotype was observed a handful of times. V gene TRBV4-1 combines with J gene TRBJ1-4; a weak D match, TRBD1 (6 bases). Germline CDR1 MGHRA, CDR2 YSYEKL. V was clipped by 9 bases and J by 8 bases, with 16 bases between them. The CDR3 has 13 residues. The CDR3 loop reads CASGTLGREKLFF. DNA of the CDR3: TGCGCCAGTGGGACACTGGGAAGGGAAAAACTGTTTTTT.

There are a few counts of this clonotype. V gene TRBV19 combines with J gene TRBJ1-1; no clear D. The germline V and J ends were trimmed by 2 bases and 8 bases, with 15 bases remaining between them. Germline lookup yields CDR1 LNHDA and CDR2 SQIVND (reference sequence). This CDR3 is built from 14 residues. CDR3 coding DNA: TGTGCCAGTAGTATATCTCTCCGAACGGGGGAAGCTTTCTTT. Encoded protein: CASSISLRTGEAFF.

The chain recombines TRBV30 with TRBJ1-1; 7 positions match TRBD1. This CDR3 has 12 amino acids. CDR1 and CDR2 (germline): GTSNPN, SVGIG (reference sequence). Losses at the gene ends were 8 bases for V and 1 base for J; bases not matched to a gene: 4. This chain's CDR3 is CARGQPNTEAFF. CDR3 in DNA: TGTGCCCGGGGACAGCCGAACACTGAAGCTTTCTTT. Drawing the rest from reference TRBV30 and TRBJ1-1, the complete variable domain is SQTIHQWPATLVQPVGSPLSLECTVEGTSNPNLYWYRQAAGRGLQLLFYSVGIGQISSEVPQNLSASRPQDRQFILSSKKLLLSDSGFYLCARGQPNTEAFFGQGTRLTVV.

The CDR3 region is CASSPRALGELFF. The DNA of the CDR3 is TGTGCCAGCAGCCCCAGAGCGTTGGGGGAGCTGTTTTTT. The chain has TRBV28 and TRBJ2-2; D is unclear. This CDR3 is built from 13 residues. Trimming took off 6 bases at V and 8 bases at J, with 13 bases between the two ends. Per the germline V gene, CDR1 is MDHEN and CDR2 is SYDVKM.

The chain recombines TRBV7-2 with TRBJ2-3; 15 bases map to TRBD2. Germline-derived CDR1 and CDR2 are SGHTA and FQGNSA. J was trimmed by 8 bases and V by 5 bases; bases with no gene match: 8. The CDR3 extends over 16 amino acids. CDR3 coding DNA: TGTGCCAGCAGCGCGCCGGGACTAGCGGGAGGAGGTACGCAGTATTTT. Its protein is CASSAPGLAGGGTQYF.